The 30 T cell receptor beta chains given below trace back to one sample, sequenced in a study of radiation and T cells in renal cell carcinoma. Regarding time point: blood 2 weeks post-SBRT. The treatment denotes: 15 Gy SBRT to primary tumor, nephrectomy 4 weeks later. Using immunoSEQ multiplex PCR, the repertoire was profiled, and TCRdb retains in-frame clones only, with some absent. The profile shows more than 150,000 clones, 80% to 90% of them singletons. The sample here was blood, taken from a patient whose treatment included radiotherapy and nephrectomy. The receptors come from a woman in her fifties or sixties with renal cell carcinoma.

The rearrangement links TRBV6-6 to TRBJ2-7; weak D call: TRBD1 (6 bases). V lost 7 bases, J lost 3 bases, and 13 bases lay in between. The CDR3 covers 13 residues. CDR1 MNHNY and CDR2 SVGAGI come from the germline V gene (reference sequence). CDR3 in amino acids: CASKRGQYYEQYF. Here the CDR3 DNA reads TGTGCCAGCAAAAGAGGACAGTACTACGAGCAGTACTTC.

The CDR3 here is CASRYNLAGGTDTQYF. CDR3 coding DNA: TGCGCCAGCAGATATAACCTAGCGGGAGGCACAGATACGCAGTATTTT. The chain recombines TRBV5-1 with TRBJ2-3, with 10 bases identical to TRBD2. J gave up 1 base and V 5 bases, and 7 bases lay outside the gene matches. The CDR3 spans 16 residues. Per germline, CDR1 SGHRS and CDR2 YFSETQ.

V is TRBV10-3 and J is TRBJ1-2; 7 bases match TRBD1. Per germline, CDR1 ENHRY and CDR2 SYGVKD. The ends lost 3 bases at V and 6 bases at J; junction bases unmatched: 10. CDR3 length: 15 residues. The CDR3 DNA reads TGTGCCATCAGTGATAGGTCAGGGGGGGGAAATGGCTACACCTTC. Translation: CAISDRSGGGNGYTF.

CDR3 sequence (DNA): TGTGCCATCCGAGGGCGTTCCTCCTACGAGCAGTACTTC. This sequence encodes CAIRGRSSYEQYF. The chain uses TRBV10-3 and TRBJ2-7; the D gene is possibly TRBD2 (5 bases). Germline-derived CDR1 and CDR2 are ENHRY and SYGVKD. V lost 8 bases to trimming and J lost 0 bases, with 11 bases between them. The CDR3 loop spans 13 amino acids.

The gene calls are TRBV19 and TRBJ2-7; D might be TRBD1 (5 bases). There are 11 residues in the CDR3. Germline loops: CDR1 LNHDA, CDR2 SQIVND (reference sequence). Trimming removed 8 bases at V and 3 bases at J, with 8 bases between. The CDR3 loop is CASRTGYEQYF. CDR3 nucleotide sequence: TGTGCCAGTCGTACAGGCTACGAGCAGTACTTC. Looking up the rest from reference TRBV19 and TRBJ2-7 gives the full variable domain: DGGITQSPKYLFRKEGQNVTLSCEQNLNHDAMYWYRQDPGQGLRLIYYSQIVNDFQKGDIAEGYSVSREKKESFPLTVTSAQKNPTAFYLCASRTGYEQYFGPGTRLTVT.

CDR3 region: CASTTSGGGTDTQYF. The CDR3 coding sequence is TGTGCCAGCACCACAAGCGGGGGGGGCACAGATACGCAGTATTTT. The chain couples TRBV7-8 to TRBJ2-3, with 10 bases that match TRBD2. The J segment lost 1 base and the V segment lost 7 bases, leaving 5 bases of the junction unmatched. Germline-derived CDR1 and CDR2 are SGHVS and FQNEAQ. CDR3 length: 15 residues.

The V call is TRBV18, the J call TRBJ1-4, with TRBD1 matching over 10 bases. The CDR3 loop spans 14 amino acids. The germline CDR1 and CDR2 sequences are KGHSH and LQKENI. The junction had 10 bases not matched to a gene; V was cut back by 5 bases and J by 13 bases. The CDR3 is CASSTGTGDYSLFF. The CDR3 region has the DNA TGTGCCAGCTCAACCGGGACAGGGGATTATTCACTGTTTTTT.

The chain carries TRBV6-5 and TRBJ1-1; 8 bases match TRBD1. This CDR3 comprises 15 residues. Germline V gene data show CDR1 as MNHEY and CDR2 as SVGAGI. With V trimmed by 5 bases and J by 4 bases, 9 bases remained unmatched. CDR3 in amino acids: CASSRDRDRTTEAFF. The CDR3 region has the DNA TGTGCCAGCAGTCGCGACAGGGACAGGACCACTGAAGCTTTCTTT.

The chain employs TRBV19 and TRBJ1-4, with D perhaps matching TRBD1 (6 bases). Deletions cut 3 bases from V and 14 bases from J, with 31 bases between. Germline lookup yields CDR1 LNHDA and CDR2 SQIVND (reference sequence). The CDR3 has 18 residues. DNA for the CDR3: TGTGCCAGTAGTATGAGACCGGGACAAGAAATACCCCTTGAGTCTCTGTTTTTT. Translated, it gives CASSMRPGQEIPLESLFF.

In its sample, this clone was seen once. The chain combines TRBV7-9 with TRBJ1-1; a possible D gene is TRBD1 (5 bases). This CDR3 is built from 13 residues. Trimming left V 1 base short and J 7 bases short, with 10 bases between. Germline lookup yields CDR1 SEHNR and CDR2 FQNEAQ (reference sequence). The DNA for the CDR3 is TGTGCCAGCAGCTTAGTCGGGGGTATTGAAGCTTTCTTT. Residues: CASSLVGGIEAFF. Combining the CDR3 with reference TRBV7-9 and TRBJ1-1 gives the whole variable domain DTGVSQNPRHKITKRGQNVTFRCDPISEHNRLYWYRQTLGQGPEFLTYFQNEAQLEKSRLLSDRFSAERPKGSFSTLEIQRTEQGDSAMYLCASSLVGGIEAFFGQGTRLTVV.

The DNA of the CDR3 is TGCGCCAGCAGTGAGTCGTTTAGATACACTGAAGCTTTCTTT. This encodes CASSESFRYTEAFF. The chain links TRBV10-2 to TRBJ1-1; D remains ambiguous. Per the germline V gene, CDR1 is WSHSY and CDR2 is SAAADI. V lost 0 bases and J lost 3, with 8 bases in between. This CDR3 is 14 amino acids long.

The chain links TRBV6-1 to TRBJ1-1; the match to TRBD1 covers 9 bases. The junction had 9 bases not matched to a gene; V was cut back by 4 bases and J by 6 bases. This CDR3 has 15 residues. CDR1 and CDR2 from the germline V gene are MNHNS and SASEGT. In DNA, the CDR3 is TGTGCCAGCAGTGTATTAGACAGGGGGGCTTCTGAAGCTTTCTTT. Protein sequence: CASSVLDRGASEAFF.

This chain's CDR3 is CASSPTRTSQETQYF. In nucleotides, the CDR3 is TGTGCCAGCAGCCCTACTCGGACTAGCCAAGAGACCCAGTACTTC. The rearrangement links TRBV9 to TRBJ2-5; 7 nucleotides agree with TRBD2. The CDR3 extends over 15 amino acids. Germline V CDR1 and CDR2: SGDLS, YYNGEE. V lost 4 bases and J lost 1; bases outside the gene matches: 7.

The chain combines TRBV6-5 with TRBJ2-7; the D is unclear. The germline gives CDR1 MNHEY, CDR2 SVGAGI. The CDR3 is 13 residues long. V lost 6 bases to trimming and J lost 3 bases, with 12 bases between them. CDR3 DNA sequence: TGTGCCAGCAGAGAGTCGGGTGTCTACGAGCAGTACTTC. This encodes CASRESGVYEQYF.

The chain couples TRBV9 to TRBJ1-1; 10 bases map to TRBD1. The germline V gene has CDR1 SGDLS and CDR2 YYNGEE. This CDR3 region has 14 residues. V shed 3 bases and J 11 bases; nucleotides not matched to a gene: 10. The CDR3 nucleotides are TGTGCCAGCAGCGAGGGGACAGGGGAATCGATGGCTTTCTTT. As protein: CASSEGTGESMAFF.

V usage is TRBV5-1 and J usage is TRBJ2-3; D may be TRBD1 (6 bases). V gave up 0 bases and J gave up 4 bases, with 12 bases separating them. CDR1 is SGHRS, CDR2 YFSETQ, per germline. The CDR3 sequence is 15 residues long. The CDR3 DNA follows: TGCGCCAGCAGCTTGGACAGGGCCGAGGCAGATACGCAGTATTTT. Its translation: CASSLDRAEADTQYF.

CDR3 sequence (DNA): TGTGCCAGCAGCCAAGGAAGGGGCAAAGATACGCAGTATTTT. Encoded protein: CASSQGRGKDTQYF. This chain links TRBV4-2 with TRBJ2-3; weak D call: TRBD1 (5 bases). V dropped 1 base and J dropped 5 bases, with 10 bases sitting between them. This CDR3 has 14 residues. Germline V gene data show CDR1 as LGHNA and CDR2 as YNFKEQ.

The chain employs TRBV2 and TRBJ1-1; D is unresolved. The CDR3 is 13 residues long. V was shortened by 3 bases and J by 5 bases, with 10 bases between the two germline ends. Germline-derived CDR1 and CDR2 are SNHLY and FYNNEI. CDR3 bases: TGTGCCAGCAGTGACATTCGCGGGACTGAAGCTTTCTTT. The encoded protein is CASSDIRGTEAFF.

The V gene is TRBV18, the J gene TRBJ2-2; D gene ambiguous. Germline CDR1 is KGHSH and CDR2 is LQKENI. Trimming cost V 3 bases and J 5 bases, with 10 bases left between them. This CDR3 is 14 amino acids long. CDR3 sequence (DNA): TGTGCCAGCTCACCCCCTTCCAGGACCGGGGAGCTGTTTTTT. Protein sequence: CASSPPSRTGELFF.

This sequence joins TRBV29-1 and TRBJ1-3; possibly TRBD1 for D (6 bases). The CDR3 consists of 13 residues. V was cut by 4 bases and J by 2 bases, with 9 bases left in between. The V gene's germline CDR1 is SQVTM and CDR2 ANQGSEA. This CDR3 reads CSVGPGAGNTIYF. The DNA for the CDR3 is TGCAGCGTTGGACCAGGGGCTGGAAACACCATATATTTT. Full variable domain (outside the CDR3, taken from reference TRBV29-1 and TRBJ1-3): SAVISQKPSRDICQRGTSLTIQCQVDSQVTMMFWYRQQPGQSLTLIATANQGSEATYESGFVIDKFPISRPNLTFSTLTVSNMSPEDSSIYLCSVGPGAGNTIYFGEGSWLTVV.

This clone was seen only a few times. The CDR3 bases are TGTGCCAGCAGCTTGGCGGACAGGGTTGGTGAAGCTTTCTTT. This encodes CASSLADRVGEAFF. This sequence joins TRBV5-4 and TRBJ1-1, with TRBD1 identical over 8 bases. The CDR3 consists of 14 residues. The V and J ends lost 0 bases and 7 bases, in that order; junction bases with no gene match: 5. The germline gives CDR1 SGHNT, CDR2 YYREEE (reference sequence).

This chain links TRBV19 with TRBJ2-2, with 16 bases fitting TRBD2. The ends lost 8 bases at V and 5 bases at J; junction bases unmatched: 8. The CDR3 is 17 amino acids. From germline, CDR1 is LNHDA and CDR2 SQIVND (reference sequence). Here the CDR3 DNA reads TGTGCCAGTGGGCCGGGACTAGCGGGGGGGCCTACCGGGGAGCTGTTTTTT. It encodes CASGPGLAGGPTGELFF.

The CDR3 here is CASSDGRGRNTGELFF. Here the CDR3 DNA reads TGTGCCAGCAGTGACGGGCGGGGGAGGAACACCGGGGAGCTGTTTTTT. The chain recombines TRBV2 with TRBJ2-2; 7 bases fit TRBD2. This CDR3 region has 16 residues. Germline CDR1 reads SNHLY; CDR2 reads FYNNEI. Trimming removed 3 bases from V and 1 base from J; junction bases left unmatched: 5. Full variable domain (missing parts from reference TRBV2 and TRBJ2-2): EPEVTQTPSHQVTQMGQEVILRCVPISNHLYFYWYRQILGQKVEFLVSFYNNEISEKSEIFDDQFSVERPDGSNFTLKIRSTKLEDSAMYFCASSDGRGRNTGELFFGEGSRLTVL.

The chain links TRBV29-1 to TRBJ1-1, with unresolved D. Germline V gives CDR1 SQVTM, CDR2 ANQGSEA. This CDR3 has 13 residues. V gave up 0 bases and J gave up 1 base, with 6 bases separating them. The CDR3 loop is CSVEDPPNTEAFF. The CDR3 region has the DNA TGCAGCGTTGAAGACCCCCCGAACACTGAAGCTTTCTTT.

This clone was seen more than once but under ten times. The J gene is TRBJ1-1, the V gene TRBV5-1, with D unclear. Between the trimmed V and J ends, which lost 0 bases and 7 bases, there was a span of 7 bases. This CDR3 spans 12 amino acids. The germline gives CDR1 SGHRS, CDR2 YFSETQ. The CDR3 DNA sequence: TGCGCCAGCAGCTTGGACAGAAGTGAAGCTTTCTTT. Translating gives CASSLDRSEAFF.

In its sample, this clone ranks as medium-sized (0.01 to 0.1%). V and J are TRBV6-1 and TRBJ1-2; D unclear. The CDR3 totals 10 residues. V lost 5 bases and J lost 8, with 6 bases in between. CDR1 is MNHNS and CDR2 is SASEGT in the germline V gene. In nucleotides, the CDR3 is TGTGCCAGCAGTCGAGGGGGCTACACCTTC. Protein sequence: CASSRGGYTF.

The chain carries TRBV25-1 and TRBJ1-2; D ambiguous. V was cut by 1 base and J by 8 bases, with 14 bases left in between. The CDR3 is 14 amino acids. The germline CDR1 and CDR2 sequences are MGHDK and SYGVNS. The CDR3 DNA is TGTGCCAGCAGTGAATGGGGAGCGGAGATAGGCTACACCTTC. As protein: CASSEWGAEIGYTF.

The genes are TRBV19 and TRBJ2-3; TRBD1 might be the D (5 bases). Trimming cost V 3 bases and J 6 bases, with 10 bases left between them. Germline CDR1 is LNHDA and CDR2 is SQIVND (reference sequence). The CDR3 totals 13 residues. The CDR3 region has the DNA TGTGCCAGTAGTATCCAGGGTATGGATACGCAGTATTTT. This translates into CASSIQGMDTQYF.

The sample holds a few counts of this clone. The chain combines TRBV30 with TRBJ1-2; D might be TRBD1 (6 bases). Trimming took 0 bases from V and 4 from J, leaving 9 bases between them. In germline, CDR1 is GTSNPN, CDR2 SVGIG (reference sequence). This CDR3 has 13 amino acids. The CDR3, as DNA: TGTGCCTGGAGTGTAACAGGGCTCTATGGCTACACCTTC. Its protein is CAWSVTGLYGYTF. Complete variable domain (other parts from reference TRBV30 and TRBJ1-2): SQTIHQWPATLVQPVGSPLSLECTVEGTSNPNLYWYRQAAGRGLQLLFYSVGIGQISSEVPQNLSASRPQDRQFILSSKKLLLSDSGFYLCAWSVTGLYGYTFGSGTRLTVV.

J is TRBJ2-5 and V is TRBV6-1; 11 positions match TRBD1. CDR1 MNHNS and CDR2 SASEGT come from the germline V gene. The length of the CDR3 is 17 residues. V shed 2 bases, J shed 5 bases, and the junction held 10 bases outside the gene matches. The CDR3 spells CASSEPGQGVWVETQYF. CDR3 sequence (DNA): TGTGCCAGCAGTGAACCGGGACAGGGGGTTTGGGTGGAGACCCAGTACTTC.